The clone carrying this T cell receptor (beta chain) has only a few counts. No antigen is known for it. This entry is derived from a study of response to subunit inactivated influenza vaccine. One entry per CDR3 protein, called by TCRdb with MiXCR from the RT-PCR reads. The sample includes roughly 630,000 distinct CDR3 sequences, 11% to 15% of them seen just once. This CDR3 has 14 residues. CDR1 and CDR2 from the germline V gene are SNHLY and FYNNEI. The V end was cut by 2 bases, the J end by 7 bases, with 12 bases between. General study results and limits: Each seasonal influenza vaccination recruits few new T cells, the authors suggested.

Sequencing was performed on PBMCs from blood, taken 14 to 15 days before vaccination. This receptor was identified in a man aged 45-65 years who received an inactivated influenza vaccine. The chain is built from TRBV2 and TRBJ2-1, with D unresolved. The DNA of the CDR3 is TGTGCCAGCAGTGAACATCAACGGCGGAATGAGCAGTTCTTC. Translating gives CASSEHQRRNEQFF.